These 19 T cell receptor beta chains were all obtained from the same sample, sequenced in a study of response to subunit inactivated influenza vaccine. TCRdb re-analysed the RT-PCR reads in MiXCR, keeping a single row per CDR3 protein. The data contain 500,000 to 550,000 distinct CDR3 sequences, around a quarter of them singletons. The data also belong to a second study, concerning T cells expressing NK-cell markers. Per that study: Researchers built TCR beta cDNA using 5'RACE template switching with UMIs.

Here the sequenced sample was CD4+ T cells sorted from PBMCs, taken roughly 12 days after vaccination. The receptor set was obtained from a man aged 50-59 years who received an inactivated influenza vaccine.

This clonotype has a count of ten or more. This chain uses TRBV12-3 or TRBV12-4 with TRBJ2-7, with D maybe TRBD2 (6 bases). The CDR3 runs to 12 residues. V dropped 6 bases and J dropped 8 bases, with 14 bases sitting between them. CDR3 nucleotides: TGTGCCAGCAGCCCCATGGGGGGTAAGCAGTACTTC. Its translation is CASSPMGGKQYF.

The gene calls are TRBV5-1 and TRBJ1-1; D unclear. The CDR3 spans 15 residues. V lost 0 bases and J lost 1, with 10 bases in between. The V gene's germline CDR1 is SGHRS and CDR2 YFSETQ. CDR3 bases: TGCGCCAGCAGCTTGGGGGCACAGCAGAACACTGAAGCTTTCTTT. This translates into CASSLGAQQNTEAFF.

J is TRBJ2-7 and V is TRBV6-2 or TRBV6-3; D call uncertain. The CDR3 loop spans 12 amino acids. CDR1 is MNHEY, CDR2 SVGEGT, per germline. Trimming took 3 bases from V and 3 from J, leaving 6 bases between them. For the CDR3, the DNA is TGTGCCAGCAGTTATCTCCGCTACGAGCAGTACTTC. It translates to CASSYLRYEQYF.

The chain has TRBV3-1 and TRBJ2-3, with D tentatively TRBD1 (6 bases). The germline V gene has CDR1 LGHDT and CDR2 YNNKEL (reference sequence). There are 15 residues in the CDR3. The V end lost 0 bases, the J end lost 3 bases, and 10 bases lay between the germline ends. The CDR3 here is CASSQEGRGTDTQYF. The CDR3 DNA is TGTGCCAGCAGCCAAGAGGGAAGGGGGACAGATACGCAGTATTTT.

The chain combines TRBV6-1 with TRBJ2-2, with 9 positions matching TRBD2. Per germline, CDR1 MNHNS and CDR2 SASEGT. V lost 6 bases and J lost 7; bases outside the gene matches: 6. The CDR3 is 14 amino acids. The CDR3 coding sequence is TGTGCCAGCAGCCGGGGTAGCGGGGGCGGGGAGCTGTTTTTT. The encoded protein is CASSRGSGGGELFF.

Only a few counts were recorded for this clonotype. This chain joins TRBV6-2 or TRBV6-3 and TRBJ2-3; unclear D gene. CDR1 and CDR2 (germline): MNHEY, SVGEGT. This CDR3 is 14 amino acids long. The V end was cut by 2 bases, the J end by 0 bases, with 6 bases between. CDR3 in DNA: TGTGCCAGCAGTTACAGGGATAGCACAGATACGCAGTATTTT. Amino acid sequence: CASSYRDSTDTQYF.

This chain uses TRBV18 with TRBJ2-7, with D possibly TRBD1 on 7 matching bases. V gave up 3 bases and J gave up 5 bases, with 17 bases separating them. This CDR3 comprises 15 residues. Germline values: CDR1 KGHSH, CDR2 LQKENI. The CDR3 DNA reads as TGTGCCAGCTCACCCAGGGACAGACCGGGGGACGAGCAGTACTTC. As protein: CASSPRDRPGDEQYF. The variable domain in full, completed from reference TRBV18 and TRBJ2-7, reads NAGVMQNPRHLVRRRGQEARLRCSPMKGHSHVYWYRQLPEEGLKFMVYLQKENIIDESGMPKERFSAEFPKEGPSILRIQQVVRGDSAAYFCASSPRDRPGDEQYFGPGTRLTVT.

The chain couples TRBV4-1 to TRBJ1-1; tentative D call: TRBD1 (6 bases). Looked up from germline, CDR1 is MGHRA and CDR2 is YSYEKL. Deletions cut 4 bases from V and 1 base from J, with 16 bases between. The CDR3 is made up of 16 amino acids. The CDR3 loop is CASSPGAGEGNTEAFF. In DNA form, the CDR3 reads TGCGCCAGCAGCCCGGGGGCGGGGGAAGGGAACACTGAAGCTTTCTTT.

There are many counts of this clonotype. The CDR3 DNA reads as TGTGCCAGCACTACAAGGAGGGGACAGGGGAGAGATCAGCCCCAGCATTTT. Its protein product is CASTTRRGQGRDQPQHF. This chain uses TRBV6-2 or TRBV6-3 with TRBJ1-5; 10 bases agree with TRBD1. V lost 7 bases to trimming and J lost 5 bases; unmatched junction nucleotides: 14. The germline V gene encodes CDR1 MNHEY and CDR2 SVGEGT. CDR3 length equals 17 residues.

The chain uses TRBV4-1 and TRBJ2-3, with D uncertain. The germline gives CDR1 MGHRA, CDR2 YSYEKL. V was trimmed by 1 base and J by 0 bases, leaving 17 bases between them. This CDR3 is built from 18 residues. CDR3 sequence reads: CASSQVGTQSSSTDTQYF. The CDR3 bases are TGCGCCAGCAGCCAAGTAGGTACACAGTCCTCTAGCACAGATACGCAGTATTTT.

This clonotype was seen a few times. This chain uses TRBV14 with TRBJ2-2; 10 nucleotides line up with TRBD1. The CDR3 is 16 residues long. Germline assignment: CDR1 SGHDN and CDR2 FVKESK. V lost 4 bases to trimming and J lost 4 bases; unmatched junction nucleotides: 6. The CDR3 loop reads CASSRDRGPPTGELFF. The CDR3 DNA sequence: TGTGCCAGCAGCCGAGACAGGGGGCCCCCCACCGGGGAGCTGTTTTTT. Full variable domain (outside the CDR3, taken from reference TRBV14 and TRBJ2-2): EAGVTQFPSHSVIEKGQTVTLRCDPISGHDNLYWYRRVMGKEIKFLLHFVKESKQDESGMPNNRFLAERTGGTYSTLKVQPAELEDSGVYFCASSRDRGPPTGELFFGEGSRLTVL.

This clonotype was seen a few times. The V call is TRBV7-2, the J call TRBJ2-3; D may correspond to TRBD1 or TRBD2 (5 bases each). The CDR3 runs to 11 residues. The germline gives CDR1 SGHTA, CDR2 FQGNSA. The germline V and J ends were trimmed by 8 bases and 2 bases, with 5 bases remaining between them. CDR3 in amino acids: CASGTTDTQYF. As DNA, the CDR3 is TGTGCCAGCGGGACCACAGATACGCAGTATTTT.

V is TRBV4-2 and J is TRBJ2-5; maybe TRBD2 (6 bases). The V gene's germline CDR1 is LGHNA and CDR2 YNFKEQ. Trimming took off 0 bases at V and 7 bases at J, with 15 bases between the two ends. This CDR3 is built from 15 residues. This CDR3 reads CASSQERLVMGTQYF. Here the CDR3 DNA reads TGTGCCAGCAGCCAAGAACGACTAGTCATGGGGACCCAGTACTTC.

This clonotype appeared a few times. This chain joins TRBV7-9 and TRBJ2-7; 9 nucleotides line up with TRBD1. Germline loops: CDR1 SEHNR, CDR2 FQNEAQ (reference sequence). The CDR3 is 15 amino acids. J was trimmed by 0 bases and V by 5 bases; bases with no gene match: 5. CDR3 residues: CASSPGQGLSYEQYF. CDR3 sequence (DNA): TGTGCCAGCAGCCCCGGACAGGGGCTCTCCTACGAGCAGTACTTC. Full variable domain (outside the CDR3, taken from reference TRBV7-9 and TRBJ2-7): DTGVSQNPRHKITKRGQNVTFRCDPISEHNRLYWYRQTLGQGPEFLTYFQNEAQLEKSRLLSDRFSAERPKGSFSTLEIQRTEQGDSAMYLCASSPGQGLSYEQYFGPGTRLTVT.

This clonotype appeared once. V usage is TRBV5-6 and J usage is TRBJ2-7; 10 bases agree with TRBD1. The germline CDR1 and CDR2 sequences are SGHDT and YYEEEE. Trimming at V came to 4 bases and at J to 5 bases, leaving 6 bases not matched to a gene. The CDR3 extends over 14 amino acids. The CDR3 DNA follows: TGTGCCAGCAGCCTGACGGGACAGGGGAACGAGCAGTACTTC. This translates into CASSLTGQGNEQYF. Complete variable domain (other parts from reference TRBV5-6 and TRBJ2-7): DAGVTQSPTHLIKTRGQQVTLRCSPKSGHDTVSWYQQALGQGPQFIFQYYEEEERQRGNFPDRFSGHQFPNYSSELNVNALLLGDSALYLCASSLTGQGNEQYFGPGTRLTVT.

The V call is TRBV6-2 or TRBV6-3, the J call TRBJ2-1, with D possibly being TRBD2 (6 bases). V was cut by 2 bases and J by 5 bases, with 19 bases left in between. This CDR3 has 17 amino acids. Germline CDR1 is MNHEY and CDR2 is SVGEGT. CDR3 DNA sequence: TGTGCCAGCAGTTACCACCTGGGGGGAGCAAGAGACAATGAGCAGTTCTTC. Residues: CASSYHLGGARDNEQFF.

This sequence joins TRBV19 and TRBJ1-5; 8 nucleotides agree with TRBD1. Germline loops: CDR1 LNHDA, CDR2 SQIVND (reference sequence). The CDR3 is 16 amino acids. V was clipped by 5 bases and J by 1 base; unmatched bases: 7. This CDR3 is CASSYSGGRSNQPQHF. CDR3 coding DNA: TGTGCCAGTAGTTACTCAGGGGGCAGGAGCAATCAGCCCCAGCATTTT.

This clonotype was counted a few times. This chain joins TRBV20-1 and TRBJ2-3; 10 positions agree with TRBD1. Germline V CDR1 and CDR2: DFQATT, SNEGSKA (reference sequence). Trimming cost V 0 bases and J 6 bases; bases outside gene matches: 9. The CDR3 consists of 16 residues. In DNA, the CDR3 is TGCAGTGCTAGAGATTCGACAGGGGGCGCACGGGATACGCAGTATTTT. It translates to CSARDSTGGARDTQYF.

In the case of this clonotype: A read error may be the cause here, since a much bigger clone is one base away. The chain carries TRBV5-6 and TRBJ2-3, with no clear D. There are 12 residues in the CDR3. Germline V lookup: CDR1 SGHDT, CDR2 YYEEEE. As DNA, the CDR3 is TGTGCCAGCAGCTTTCATTTGGATATGCAGTATTTT. It is translated as CASSFHLDMQYF.